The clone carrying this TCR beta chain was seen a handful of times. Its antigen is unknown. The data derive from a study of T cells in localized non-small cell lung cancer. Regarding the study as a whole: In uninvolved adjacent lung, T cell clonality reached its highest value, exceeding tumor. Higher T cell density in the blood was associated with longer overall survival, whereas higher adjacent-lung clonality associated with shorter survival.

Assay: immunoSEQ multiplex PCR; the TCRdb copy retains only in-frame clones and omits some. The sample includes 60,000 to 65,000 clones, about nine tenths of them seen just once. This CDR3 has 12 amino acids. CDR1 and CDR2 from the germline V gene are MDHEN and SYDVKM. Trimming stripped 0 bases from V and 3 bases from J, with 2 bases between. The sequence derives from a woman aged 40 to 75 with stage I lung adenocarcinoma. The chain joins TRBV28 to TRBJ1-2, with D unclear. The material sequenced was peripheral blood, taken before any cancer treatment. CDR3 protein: CASSLWDYGYTF. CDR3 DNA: TGTGCCAGCAGTTTATGGGACTATGGCTACACCTTC.